This is a list of T cell receptor beta chains from one sample in a study of chemoradiotherapy in HPV16-positive cancers. Profiled with immunoSEQ multiplex PCR; TCRdb holds only in-frame clones, not every one. The sample shows about 68,000 clones, more than 70% of them seen only once. The input for sequencing was blood, taken from a patient who underwent chemoradiotherapy. The receptors were sampled from a human donor with HPV-associated anogenital cancer. CDR3s include the opening cysteine and the closing phenylalanine or tryptophan. D genes are given only for firm matches. Not every row has a clone size; where given, it reads once, few, many or a size class.

d_call: TRBD1; j_call: TRBJ1-4; v_call: TRBV11-2; clone_size: NA; cdr3_nt: TGTGCCAGCAGCTTCGGATATACGCAGGGGGCGACCACTGAAAAACTGTTTTTT; cdr3_aa: CASSFGYTQGATTEKLFF
d_call: TRBD1; j_call: TRBJ1-2; v_call: TRBV5-1; clone_size: NA; cdr3_nt: TGCGCCAGCAGCTTCTGGGACAGAACTAACTATGGCTACACCTTC; cdr3_aa: CASSFWDRTNYGYTF
d_call: NA; j_call: TRBJ1-1; v_call: TRBV6-5; clone_size: NA; cdr3_nt: TGTGCCAGCAGCTCCGGGTCTCGGGTGAACACTGAAGCTTTCTTT; cdr3_aa: CASSSGSRVNTEAFF
d_call: TRBD1; j_call: TRBJ2-7; v_call: TRBV7-2; clone_size: NA; cdr3_nt: TGTGCCAGCGGACCCCCCCCCGGACAGGGACCCTACGAGCAGTACTTC; cdr3_aa: CASGPPPGQGPYEQYF
d_call: TRBD2; j_call: TRBJ2-7; v_call: TRBV7-2; clone_size: NA; cdr3_nt: TGTGCCAGCAGCTTAGACGGCGGGGGGTCCTACGAGCAGTACTTC; cdr3_aa: CASSLDGGGSYEQYF
d_call: TRBD1; j_call: TRBJ1-1; v_call: TRBV7-9; clone_size: NA; cdr3_nt: TGTGCCAGCAGCGCCGGACAGGGGAGGACTGAAGCTTTCTTT; cdr3_aa: CASSAGQGRTEAFF
d_call: NA; j_call: TRBJ1-2; v_call: TRBV29-1; clone_size: few; cdr3_nt: TGCAGCGTTGAACAGTATGGCTACACCTTC; cdr3_aa: CSVEQYGYTF
d_call: NA; j_call: TRBJ2-3; v_call: TRBV4-1; clone_size: NA; cdr3_nt: TGCGCCAGCAGCCAAGATAGGGCGGTTACTAGCACAGATACGCAGTATTTT; cdr3_aa: CASSQDRAVTSTDTQYF
d_call: NA; j_call: TRBJ1-1; v_call: TRBV5-1; clone_size: NA; cdr3_nt: TGCGCCAGCAGCAGGGAGGTGAACACTGAAGCTTTCTTT; cdr3_aa: CASSREVNTEAFF
d_call: TRBD1; j_call: TRBJ2-1; v_call: TRBV2; clone_size: NA; cdr3_nt: TGTGCCAGCAGTGAATCAGGGACAGATGTCTACAATGAGCAGTTCTTC; cdr3_aa: CASSESGTDVYNEQFF
d_call: TRBD1; j_call: TRBJ2-5; v_call: TRBV30; clone_size: NA; cdr3_nt: TGTGCCTGGAGGACGACAGGGGTAGAGACCCAGTACTTC; cdr3_aa: CAWRTTGVETQYF
d_call: TRBD1; j_call: TRBJ2-7; v_call: TRBV9; clone_size: NA; cdr3_nt: TGTGCCAGCAGCGCGTACCGGGACAGCACATACGAGCAGTACTTC; cdr3_aa: CASSAYRDSTYEQYF
d_call: TRBD1; j_call: TRBJ2-3; v_call: TRBV9; clone_size: NA; cdr3_nt: TGTGCCAGCAGCGTAGTCCCGAGCAGGGGGGATACGCAGTATTTT; cdr3_aa: CASSVVPSRGDTQYF
d_call: NA; j_call: TRBJ2-1; v_call: TRBV7-3; clone_size: NA; cdr3_nt: TGTGCCAGCAGCCTGCGGCAGTCCAATGAGCAGTTCTTC; cdr3_aa: CASSLRQSNEQFF
d_call: NA; j_call: TRBJ1-4; v_call: TRBV4-2; clone_size: NA; cdr3_nt: TGTGCCAGCAGCCAAGATGGTCAGGAGGTGGAAAAACTGTTTTTT; cdr3_aa: CASSQDGQEVEKLFF
d_call: NA; j_call: TRBJ2-2; v_call: TRBV5-1; clone_size: NA; cdr3_nt: TGCGCCAGCAGCTTGGACAACACCGGGGAGCTGTTTTTT; cdr3_aa: CASSLDNTGELFF
d_call: TRBD1; j_call: TRBJ2-1; v_call: TRBV6-5; clone_size: NA; cdr3_nt: TGTGCCAGCAGTTCTCACAGGGGGTGGGACAATGAGCAGTTCTTC; cdr3_aa: CASSSHRGWDNEQFF
d_call: NA; j_call: TRBJ1-1; v_call: TRBV10-3; clone_size: NA; cdr3_nt: TGTGCCATCAGTGGGACATTGAACACTGAAGCTTTCTTT; cdr3_aa: CAISGTLNTEAFF
d_call: NA; j_call: TRBJ1-1; v_call: TRBV20-1; clone_size: NA; cdr3_nt: TGCAGTGCTAGATACACTGAAGCTTTCTTT; cdr3_aa: CSARYTEAFF
d_call: NA; j_call: TRBJ2-2; v_call: TRBV10-1; clone_size: NA; cdr3_nt: TGCGCCAGCAGTGAGTCTAGAGGTTCCACCGGGGAGCTGTTTTTT; cdr3_aa: CASSESRGSTGELFF
d_call: TRBD1; j_call: TRBJ1-5; v_call: TRBV19; clone_size: NA; cdr3_nt: TGTGCCAGTAGTGGTCCATCTACAGGGGCTGACAATCAGCCCCAGCATTTT; cdr3_aa: CASSGPSTGADNQPQHF
d_call: NA; j_call: TRBJ2-1; v_call: TRBV5-4; clone_size: NA; cdr3_nt: TGTGCCAGCAGCTCTCAAGGAGGTGAGCAGTTCTTC; cdr3_aa: CASSSQGGEQFF
d_call: TRBD2; j_call: TRBJ2-3; v_call: TRBV19; clone_size: NA; cdr3_nt: TGTGCCAGTAGTATGGGACTAGCGGGAAGCACAGATACGCAGTATTTT; cdr3_aa: CASSMGLAGSTDTQYF
d_call: TRBD1; j_call: TRBJ2-2; v_call: TRBV6-5; clone_size: NA; cdr3_nt: TGTGCCAGCACTCCCCAGGGGGCTGGTGGCGGGGAGCTGTTTTTT; cdr3_aa: CASTPQGAGGGELFF
d_call: NA; j_call: TRBJ1-2; v_call: TRBV7-3; clone_size: NA; cdr3_nt: TGTGCCAGCAGCCCCGGGGGAGGGGCCGGCTACACCTTC; cdr3_aa: CASSPGGGAGYTF
d_call: TRBD1; j_call: TRBJ1-5; v_call: TRBV19; clone_size: NA; cdr3_nt: TGTGCCAGTAGTAGGGCGGGACAGGGTCAGCCCCAGCATTTT; cdr3_aa: CASSRAGQGQPQHF
d_call: NA; j_call: TRBJ2-1; v_call: TRBV4-1; clone_size: NA; cdr3_nt: TGCGCCAGCAGCCAAAAGTTCCCTAATCGCGAGCAGTTCTTC; cdr3_aa: CASSQKFPNREQFF
d_call: NA; j_call: TRBJ1-1; v_call: TRBV19; clone_size: NA; cdr3_nt: TGTGCCAGTAGTCCCCAGAGGAGGAACACTGAAGCTTTCTTT; cdr3_aa: CASSPQRRNTEAFF
d_call: NA; j_call: TRBJ1-2; v_call: TRBV7-8; clone_size: NA; cdr3_nt: TGTGCCAGCAGCTTAGCAGGGGTGCATGGCTACACCTTC; cdr3_aa: CASSLAGVHGYTF
d_call: TRBD1; j_call: TRBJ1-6; v_call: TRBV6-5; clone_size: once; cdr3_nt: TGTGCCAGCAGTTACCGTGCAGGGGGCGCGGGGTCACCCCTCCACTTT; cdr3_aa: CASSYRAGGAGSPLHF
d_call: NA; j_call: TRBJ1-5; v_call: TRBV5-6; clone_size: NA; cdr3_nt: TGTGCCAGCAGCTTGGCCGGCTCATTTGGTTATAGCAATCAGCCCCAGCATTTT; cdr3_aa: CASSLAGSFGYSNQPQHF
d_call: NA; j_call: TRBJ1-2; v_call: TRBV19; clone_size: NA; cdr3_nt: TGTGCCAGTAGTATAGGATCAGGGATCGGCGGCTATGGCTACACCTTC; cdr3_aa: CASSIGSGIGGYGYTF
d_call: NA; j_call: TRBJ2-5; v_call: TRBV2; clone_size: NA; cdr3_nt: TGTGCCAGCAGTGTATCCGGGGCCGAAGCAGAGACCCAGTACTTC; cdr3_aa: CASSVSGAEAETQYF
d_call: TRBD2; j_call: TRBJ2-3; v_call: TRBV27; clone_size: NA; cdr3_nt: TGTGCCAGCGGATCCGGGACTAGCCGTAATACGCAGTATTTT; cdr3_aa: CASGSGTSRNTQYF
d_call: TRBD2; j_call: TRBJ2-3; v_call: TRBV10-1; clone_size: NA; cdr3_nt: TGCGCCAGCAGCCCAGTTGTGTCACGGCGGGGGAGCCCAGATACGCAGTATTTT; cdr3_aa: CASSPVVSRRGSPDTQYF
d_call: TRBD1; j_call: TRBJ2-7; v_call: TRBV28; clone_size: NA; cdr3_nt: TGTGCCAGCAGTCCCACCGGGACAGGGAACTACGAGCAGTACTTC; cdr3_aa: CASSPTGTGNYEQYF
d_call: NA; j_call: TRBJ1-1; v_call: TRBV19; clone_size: NA; cdr3_nt: TGTGCCACCAGGACGGGGGCGGGTGCTTTCTTT; cdr3_aa: CATRTGAGAFF
d_call: NA; j_call: TRBJ1-2; v_call: TRBV19; clone_size: once; cdr3_nt: TGTGCCAGTAGCGAACAGGGTAACTATGGCTACACCTTC; cdr3_aa: CASSEQGNYGYTF
d_call: TRBD1; j_call: TRBJ2-1; v_call: TRBV11-2; clone_size: NA; cdr3_nt: TGTGCCAGCAGCTCCGCCGGGACAGGGGGCCGGGGGCAGTTCTTC; cdr3_aa: CASSSAGTGGRGQFF
d_call: TRBD2; j_call: TRBJ2-7; v_call: TRBV6-5; clone_size: NA; cdr3_nt: TGTGCCAGCAGTTCGGGGGGCGGGGGGGAGCAGTACTTC; cdr3_aa: CASSSGGGGEQYF